The rows below give T cell receptor beta chains drawn from one sample of a study of monozygotic twins with inflammatory bowel disease. TCRdb re-called the 5' RACE reads; one entry per CDR3 protein, DNA not given. Its clone listing holds approximately 380,000 distinct CDR3 sequences. The sequencing sample was made of blood. All receptors come from a human donor with ulcerative colitis or Crohn's disease, or a healthy co-twin of an affected twin (not recorded which). The CDR3 runs from the conserved cysteine through the conserved F or W. The order of the fields is V gene, J gene, CDR3 protein.

TRBV5-4	TRBJ1-5	CASSLDRMNQPQHF
TRBV5-6	TRBJ2-7	CASSFRYGVTSSYEQYF
TRBV7-9	TRBJ2-1	CASSRLSSYNEQFF
TRBV12-3/TRBV12-4	TRBJ2-5	CASSARTGQETQYF
TRBV20-1	TRBJ1-2	CSARDLLRPEGWNYGYTF
TRBV3-1	TRBJ2-4	CASSQDPPGGEAKNIQYF
TRBV9	TRBJ1-5	CASSAGTGDLDSNQPQHF
TRBV20-1	TRBJ2-7	CSALGTGSYEQYF
TRBV12-3/TRBV12-4	TRBJ2-7	CASTRGRVAYEQYF
TRBV12-3/TRBV12-4	TRBJ2-7	CASRGTGHEQYF
TRBV7-8	TRBJ2-7	CASSLEGTGFGQQYF
TRBV20-1	TRBJ2-2	CSAKRTGGFTGELFF
TRBV20-1	TRBJ2-3	CSARDWTSGGSTDTQYF
TRBV18	TRBJ2-1	CASSPRINEQFF
TRBV5-1	TRBJ2-1	CASSLRTSYNEQFF
TRBV5-1	TRBJ2-5	CASSLVPGGNQETQYF
TRBV6-1	TRBJ2-1	CASIQNGDFYNEQFF
TRBV21-1	TRBJ1-2	CASSKKTVFDGGYTF
TRBV10-2	TRBJ1-1	CASRRDRGAFF
TRBV7-3	TRBJ2-1	CASSLTYHRASYNVQFF
TRBV5-5	TRBJ1-5	CASSLGEDRSNQPQHF
TRBV11-1	TRBJ2-1	CASSLIQGTYNEQFF